The next 30 T cell receptor beta chains were all read from a single sample in a study of Ad26.COV2.S vaccination and SARS-CoV-2 variants. Treatment meaning: roughly 18 received Ad26.COV2.S at low or high dose, single or two shots; about five received placebo; per-sample allocation not given. Specimens were obtained on day 63 following the first vaccine or placebo injection. The protocol was immunoSEQ multiplex PCR, while the TCRdb copy is restricted to in-frame clones and leaves out a portion. The table records about 680,000 clones, 89% of them present only once. Sequenced material: peripheral blood, taken in a trial of Ad26.COV2.S vaccine versus placebo. All receptors come from a person aged 18-60 years who received the Ad26.COV2.S COVID-19 vaccine or a placebo.

There are many counts of this clone. Other DNA sequences of this sample code for an identical CDR3. The V gene is TRBV11-2, the J gene TRBJ2-4, with TRBD2 identical over 11 bases. V was clipped by 2 bases and J by 1 base; unmatched bases: 7. In germline, CDR1 is SGHAT, CDR2 FQNNGV. The CDR3 contains 18 residues. CDR3 protein: CASSLLAGGGVAKNIQYF. As DNA, the CDR3 is TGTGCCAGCAGCTTACTAGCGGGGGGTGGGGTCGCCAAAAACATTCAGTACTTC. The variable domain in full, completed from reference TRBV11-2 and TRBJ2-4, reads EAGVAQSPRYKIIEKRQSVAFWCNPISGHATLYWYQQILGQGPKLLIQFQNNGVVDDSQLPKDRFSAERLKGVDSTLKIQPAKLEDSAVYLCASSLLAGGGVAKNIQYFGAGTRLSVL.

The V gene is TRBV18, the J gene TRBJ2-2; the D gene could be TRBD1 or TRBD2 (6 bases each). CDR1 and CDR2 (germline): KGHSH, LQKENI. CDR3 length: 16 residues. V dropped 8 bases and J dropped 0 bases, with 16 bases sitting between them. The CDR3: CASVITEGANTGELFF. CDR3 nucleotide sequence: TGTGCCAGCGTCATTACGGAGGGGGCGAACACCGGGGAGCTGTTTTTT.

The chain has TRBV3-1 (or the pseudogene TRBV3-2) and TRBJ1-2; 7 bases are a match to TRBD1. With 6 bases clipped from V and 8 bases from J, the junction kept 9 bases outside the gene matches. Germline CDR1 LGHDT, CDR2 YNNKEL (reference sequence). This CDR3 region has 13 residues. CDR3 DNA sequence: TGTGCCAGCAGGCCAACAGGGGAGCGGGGCTACACCTTC. Its translation is CASRPTGERGYTF.

The genes are TRBV27 and TRBJ2-1; no clear D gene. Germline-derived CDR1 and CDR2 are MNHEY and SMNVEV (reference sequence). This CDR3 is built from 12 residues. Trimming removed 2 bases at V and 9 bases at J, with 8 bases between. Here the CDR3 reads CASSLAWGEQFF. The CDR3 bases are TGTGCCAGCAGTTTAGCTTGGGGTGAGCAGTTCTTC.

V gene TRBV4-2 combines with J gene TRBJ2-1; D call uncertain. The CDR3 contains 18 residues. V dropped 0 bases and J dropped 9 bases, with 24 bases sitting between them. CDR1 LGHNA and CDR2 YNFKEQ come from the germline V gene. CDR3 region: CASSQDFGESRLNGEQFF. The DNA of the CDR3 is TGTGCCAGCAGCCAAGATTTTGGCGAATCAAGGTTAAACGGTGAGCAGTTCTTC.

The chain carries TRBV6-5 and TRBJ1-2; D is unresolved. CDR3 length: 13 residues. Trimming cost V 7 bases and J 2 bases, with 11 bases left between them. CDR1 is MNHEY and CDR2 is SVGAGI in the germline V gene. In DNA form, the CDR3 reads TGTGCCAGCACCTCCAGGATAAACTATGGCTACACCTTC. Residues: CASTSRINYGYTF.

This chain links TRBV12-3 or TRBV12-4 with TRBJ1-6; D remains ambiguous. CDR3 length: 13 amino acids. The V end was cut by 1 base, the J end by 10 bases, with 8 bases between. CDR3 residues: CASSLEGISPLHF. The CDR3 DNA reads TGTGCCAGCAGTTTAGAAGGGATATCACCCCTCCACTTT.

The rearrangement uses TRBV14 and TRBJ2-7; TRBD1 matches at 7 bases. CDR1 SGHDN and CDR2 FVKESK come from the germline V gene. CDR3 length: 19 residues. Losses at the gene ends were 0 bases for V and 0 bases for J; bases not matched to a gene: 14. CDR3: CASSQDYVPDRKVSYEQYF. In nucleotides, the CDR3 is TGTGCCAGCAGCCAAGATTATGTTCCGGACAGGAAGGTCTCCTACGAGCAGTACTTC.

The chain uses TRBV7-2 and TRBJ2-1, with D hard to call. Trimming pared 4 bases from V and 5 bases from J, leaving 15 bases between. Per the germline V gene, CDR1 is SGHTA and CDR2 is FQGNSA. This CDR3 is 15 amino acids long. In DNA form, the CDR3 reads TGTGCCAGCAGCTCCCGACGAGCAGCCCACAATGAGCAGTTCTTC. Its protein product is CASSSRRAAHNEQFF.

The chain joins TRBV5-4 to TRBJ2-3; the match to TRBD2 covers 8 bases. The CDR3 runs to 17 residues. Per the germline V gene, CDR1 is SGHNT and CDR2 is YYREEE (reference sequence). Trimming at V came to 2 bases and at J to 6 bases, leaving 14 bases not matched to a gene. CDR3: CASSFPRAGTSSDTQYF. Here the CDR3 DNA reads TGTGCCAGCAGCTTCCCCCGGGCAGGGACTAGTTCGGATACGCAGTATTTT.

This clone has a handful of counts. V gene TRBV5-1 combines with J gene TRBJ2-1; D perhaps matches TRBD1 (5 bases). The germline V gene has CDR1 SGHRS and CDR2 YFSETQ. The germline V and J ends were trimmed by 0 bases and 12 bases, with 19 bases remaining between them. The CDR3 is 15 amino acids. This CDR3 reads CASSLVIAWGPGQFF. The DNA for the CDR3 is TGCGCCAGCAGCTTGGTGATAGCATGGGGCCCGGGGCAGTTCTTC.

The rearrangement links TRBV18 to TRBJ2-7, with D uncertain. Germline CDR1 is KGHSH and CDR2 is LQKENI. The length of the CDR3 is 13 residues. Trimming took off 3 bases at V and 5 bases at J, with 11 bases between the two ends. The CDR3 spells CASSPGTVDEQYF. The CDR3 nucleotides read TGTGCCAGCTCACCCGGCACGGTGGACGAGCAGTACTTC.

The rearrangement links TRBV6-5 to TRBJ1-4; 7 nucleotides line up with TRBD1. V trimming: 6 bases; J trimming: 8 bases; junction bases outside the gene matches: 12. This CDR3 is built from 15 residues. CDR1 is MNHEY, CDR2 SVGAGI, per germline. CDR3 in DNA: TGTGCCAGCAGCCCAGGGGCAGGGGGAGAGGAAAAACTGTTTTTT. It is translated as CASSPGAGGEEKLFF.

The chain is built from TRBV11-2 and TRBJ2-2; no clear D. V lost 0 bases and J lost 1, with 15 bases in between. The CDR3 consists of 18 residues. CDR1 and CDR2 from the germline V gene are SGHAT and FQNNGV. In DNA, the CDR3 is TGTGCCAGCAGCTTAGACGGATTCGGGTCCAGGAACACCGGGGAGCTGTTTTTT. Residues: CASSLDGFGSRNTGELFF.

The gene calls are TRBV19 and TRBJ2-3; D gene ambiguous. V was cut by 6 bases and J by 0 bases, with 7 bases left in between. The length of the CDR3 is 13 residues. Germline CDR1 and CDR2: LNHDA and SQIVND (reference sequence). CDR3 sequence reads: CASRHPSTDTQYF. The CDR3 DNA reads as TGTGCCAGTAGACATCCCAGCACAGATACGCAGTATTTT.

The CDR3 spells CASSFQGRGEDTQYF. CDR3 nucleotides: TGTGCCAGCAGTTTCCAGGGAAGGGGGGAGGATACGCAGTATTTT. This rearrangement joins TRBV7-2 to TRBJ2-3; D possibly uses TRBD1 or TRBD2 (6 bases each). Germline V CDR1 and CDR2: SGHTA, FQGNSA. V was trimmed by 6 bases and J by 6 bases, leaving 19 bases between them. The CDR3 spans 15 residues.

The gene calls are TRBV19 and TRBJ2-1, with no clear D. Germline V gene data show CDR1 as LNHDA and CDR2 as SQIVND (reference sequence). The CDR3 is made up of 13 amino acids. The V and J ends lost 3 bases and 6 bases respectively, with 9 bases between them. The CDR3 protein is CASSIPQANEQFF. The CDR3 region has the DNA TGTGCCAGTAGTATCCCCCAGGCCAATGAGCAGTTCTTC.

The rearrangement joins TRBV27 to TRBJ2-1; the D is unclear. The CDR3 consists of 15 residues. The V end was cut by 1 base, the J end by 6 bases, with 13 bases between. The germline gives CDR1 MNHEY, CDR2 SMNVEV (reference sequence). CDR3: CASSLYESQFNEQFF. CDR3 nucleotide sequence: TGTGCCAGCAGTTTATATGAGTCTCAATTCAATGAGCAGTTCTTC.

The CDR3 bases are TGTGCCAGCAGTCCCGGGTTCCACACTGAAGCTTTCTTT. It codes for CASSPGFHTEAFF. The gene calls are TRBV12-3 or TRBV12-4 and TRBJ1-1; D unclear. The CDR3 has 13 residues. The germline V and J ends were trimmed by 5 bases and 3 bases, with 10 bases remaining between them.

This chain connects TRBV5-4 to TRBJ2-7; D not resolved. This CDR3 has 14 residues. The V and J ends lost 4 bases and 0 bases respectively, with 11 bases between them. Germline V gene lookup returns CDR1 SGHNT and CDR2 YYREEE (reference sequence). The CDR3, as DNA: TGTGCCAGCAGCCCGGTCCGGTCCTCCTACGAGCAGTACTTC. Encoded protein: CASSPVRSSYEQYF.

Concerning this clone itself: Other DNA sequences within the sample encode an identical CDR3. The V call is TRBV7-3, the J call TRBJ1-1; D uncertain. Germline assignment: CDR1 SGHTA and CDR2 FQGTGA. V was trimmed by 0 bases and J by 1 base, leaving 3 bases between them. This CDR3 has 13 amino acids. The CDR3: CASSLTANTEAFF. Here the CDR3 DNA reads TGTGCCAGCAGCTTAACGGCGAACACTGAAGCTTTCTTT.

J is TRBJ2-5 and V is TRBV2, with D tentatively TRBD2 (6 bases). The CDR3 covers 15 residues. Trimming cost V 4 bases and J 2 bases, with 14 bases left between them. Germline V CDR1 and CDR2: SNHLY, FYNNEI. The CDR3 DNA sequence: TGTGCCAGCAGTGGTGTAGCGGTAGTACAAGAGACCCAGTACTTC. Translating gives CASSGVAVVQETQYF.

This sequence joins TRBV30 and TRBJ1-2, with 7 bases fitting TRBD1. Trimming took 3 bases from V and 5 from J; bases not matched to a gene: 12. This CDR3 spans 15 amino acids. The germline gives CDR1 GTSNPN, CDR2 SVGIG (reference sequence). The CDR3 is CAWSWGGGSYYGYTF. For the CDR3, the DNA is TGTGCCTGGAGCTGGGGAGGGGGCTCCTATTATGGCTACACCTTC.

The chain is built from TRBV12-5 and TRBJ2-2; D possibly corresponds to TRBD2 (6 bases). Germline CDR1 LGHNT, CDR2 FRNRAP. There are 19 residues in the CDR3. Between the trimmed V and J ends, which lost 8 bases and 1 base, there was a span of 26 bases. CDR3 sequence: CASRDSERMGLRNTGELFF. CDR3 in DNA: TGTGCTAGTCGAGATAGCGAACGGATGGGACTTCGGAACACCGGGGAGCTGTTTTTT.

V and J are TRBV6-4 and TRBJ1-6, with 8 bases fitting TRBD1. Germline CDR1 is MRHNA and CDR2 is SNTAGT. Trimming removed 6 bases from V and 7 bases from J; junction bases left unmatched: 5. CDR3 size: 14 residues. The CDR3 bases are TGTGCCAGCAGAATGACAGGGGCAAATTCACCCCTCCACTTT. This gives the protein CASRMTGANSPLHF.

This chain uses TRBV11-1 with TRBJ2-5, with D unclear. Trimming cost V 4 bases and J 6 bases, with 9 bases left between them. Per the germline V gene, CDR1 is SGHAT and CDR2 is FQDESV (reference sequence). CDR3 length: 12 residues. CDR3 DNA: TGTGCCAGCAGCTCCGGGCTGCAGACCCAGTACTTC. Its translation is CASSSGLQTQYF.

The gene calls are TRBV6-5 and TRBJ2-1; the match to TRBD1 covers 9 bases. The CDR3 covers 16 residues. Germline V gene lookup returns CDR1 MNHEY and CDR2 SVGAGI. The V gene end was trimmed by 2 bases and the J gene end by 8 bases; junction bases not matched to a gene: 10. The CDR3 region is CASSYVGTGLRDEQFF. Written as DNA, the CDR3 is TGTGCCAGCAGTTACGTGGGGACAGGGCTTCGGGATGAGCAGTTCTTC.

This clone was picked up one time. The V and J genes are TRBV19 and TRBJ2-1, with 7 bases lining up with TRBD2. Germline V gives CDR1 LNHDA, CDR2 SQIVND (reference sequence). The CDR3 loop spans 14 amino acids. The ends lost 3 bases at V and 3 bases at J; junction bases unmatched: 2. The chain's CDR3 is CASSMGGDYNEQFF. CDR3 DNA: TGTGCCAGTAGTATGGGGGGGGACTACAATGAGCAGTTCTTC.

V usage is TRBV19 and J usage is TRBJ1-5; possible D gene TRBD1, 6 bases. V shed 8 bases and J shed 3 bases, with 11 bases lying between them. The length of the CDR3 is 13 residues. Germline CDR1 is LNHDA and CDR2 is SQIVND (reference sequence). CDR3 residues: CASSTGPNQPQHF. CDR3 DNA sequence: TGTGCCAGTTCGACAGGACCCAATCAGCCCCAGCATTTT.

V is TRBV5-6 and J is TRBJ2-6, with TRBD1 identical over 11 bases. The CDR3 extends over 16 amino acids. Germline CDR1 reads SGHDT; CDR2 reads YYEEEE. Trimming removed 10 bases from V and 3 bases from J; junction bases left unmatched: 9. The CDR3 region has the DNA TGTGCCCCGTCTGGACAGGGGGCTGGTGGGGCCAACGTCCTGACTTTC. Its protein product is CAPSGQGAGGANVLTF. Full variable domain (outside the CDR3, taken from reference TRBV5-6 and TRBJ2-6): DAGVTQSPTHLIKTRGQQVTLRCSPKSGHDTVSWYQQALGQGPQFIFQYYEEEERQRGNFPDRFSGHQFPNYSSELNVNALLLGDSALYLCAPSGQGAGGANVLTFGAGSRLTVL.